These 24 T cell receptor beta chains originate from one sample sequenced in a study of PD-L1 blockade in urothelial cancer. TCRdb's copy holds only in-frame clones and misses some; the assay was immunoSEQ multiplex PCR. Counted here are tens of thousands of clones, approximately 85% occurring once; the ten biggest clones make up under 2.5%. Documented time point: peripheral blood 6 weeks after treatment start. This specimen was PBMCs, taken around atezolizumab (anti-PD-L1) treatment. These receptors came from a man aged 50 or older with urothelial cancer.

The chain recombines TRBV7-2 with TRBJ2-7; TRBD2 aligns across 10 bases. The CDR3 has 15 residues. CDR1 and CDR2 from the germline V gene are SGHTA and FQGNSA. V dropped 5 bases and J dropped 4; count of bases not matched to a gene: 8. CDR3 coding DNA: TGTGCCAGCAGCGAACTAGCGGGAAAACGTTACGAGCAGTACTTC. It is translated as CASSELAGKRYEQYF.

As DNA, the CDR3 is TGCGCCAGCAGTATGGGCGGAGGCCAAGAGACCCAGTACTTC. It codes for CASSMGGGQETQYF. The chain has TRBV10-1 and TRBJ2-5; D perhaps matches TRBD2 (5 bases). Per the germline V gene, CDR1 is WNHNN and CDR2 is SYGVQD (reference sequence). V lost 5 bases, J lost 1 base, and 11 bases lay in between. CDR3 length equals 14 residues.

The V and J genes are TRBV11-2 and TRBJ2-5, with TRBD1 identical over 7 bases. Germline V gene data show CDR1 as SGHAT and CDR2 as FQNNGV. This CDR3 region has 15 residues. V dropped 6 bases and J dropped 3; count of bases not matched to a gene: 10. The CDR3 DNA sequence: TGTGCCAGCAGGTTAAGACAGGGTGGTAAAGAGACCCAGTACTTC. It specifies CASRLRQGGKETQYF.

The CDR3 loop reads CASSARQGASSGNTIYF. The CDR3 DNA sequence: TGTGCCAGCAGCGCACGACAGGGGGCGAGTTCTGGAAACACCATATATTTT. The chain uses TRBV21-1 and TRBJ1-3; the table names TRBD1, a call not compared with the DNA. TRBV21-1 is labeled a pseudogene. CDR3 length: 17 residues.

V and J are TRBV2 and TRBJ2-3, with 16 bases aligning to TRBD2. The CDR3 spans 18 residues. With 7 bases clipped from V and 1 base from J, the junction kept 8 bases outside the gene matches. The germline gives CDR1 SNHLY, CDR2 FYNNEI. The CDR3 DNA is TGTGCCAGCATTGTCCCGGGACTAGCGGGGGGGGGCACAGATACGCAGTATTTT. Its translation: CASIVPGLAGGGTDTQYF.

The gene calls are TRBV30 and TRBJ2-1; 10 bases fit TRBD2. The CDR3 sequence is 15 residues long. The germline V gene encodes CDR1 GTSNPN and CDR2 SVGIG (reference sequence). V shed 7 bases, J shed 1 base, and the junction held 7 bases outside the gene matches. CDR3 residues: CAYQPGLASYNEQFF. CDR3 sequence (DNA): TGTGCCTATCAACCGGGACTAGCGTCCTACAATGAGCAGTTCTTC.

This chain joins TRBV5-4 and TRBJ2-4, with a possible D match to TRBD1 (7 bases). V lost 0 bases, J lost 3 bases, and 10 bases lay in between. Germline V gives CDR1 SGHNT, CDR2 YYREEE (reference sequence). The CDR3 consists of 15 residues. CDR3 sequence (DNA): TGTGCCAGCAGCTTGGATCAGGGGGGCAAAAACATTCAGTACTTC. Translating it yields CASSLDQGGKNIQYF.

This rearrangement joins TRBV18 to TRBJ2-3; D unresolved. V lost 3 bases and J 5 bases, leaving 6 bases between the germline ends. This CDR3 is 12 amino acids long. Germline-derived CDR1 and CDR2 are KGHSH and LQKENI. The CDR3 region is CASSPSQDTQYF. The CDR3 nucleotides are TGTGCCAGCTCACCTTCACAAGATACGCAGTATTTT.

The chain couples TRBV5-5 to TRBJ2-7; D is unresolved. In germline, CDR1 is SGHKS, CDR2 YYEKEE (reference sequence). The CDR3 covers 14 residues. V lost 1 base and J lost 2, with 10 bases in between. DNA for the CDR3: TGTGCCAGCAGCTTGTTAGAAACGGCCTACGAGCAGTACTTC. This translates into CASSLLETAYEQYF.

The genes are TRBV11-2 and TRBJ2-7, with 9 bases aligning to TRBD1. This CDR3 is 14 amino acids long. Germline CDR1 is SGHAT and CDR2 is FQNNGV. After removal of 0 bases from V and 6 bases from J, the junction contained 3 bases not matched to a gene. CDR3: CASSLDRTGVEQYF. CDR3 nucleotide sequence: TGTGCCAGCAGCTTAGATCGGACAGGGGTCGAGCAGTACTTC.

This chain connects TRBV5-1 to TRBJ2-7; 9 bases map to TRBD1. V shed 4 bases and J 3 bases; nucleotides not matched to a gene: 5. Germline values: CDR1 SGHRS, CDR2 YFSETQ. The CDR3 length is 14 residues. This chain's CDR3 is CASSSTGGVYEQYF. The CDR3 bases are TGCGCCAGCAGCAGTACAGGGGGCGTCTACGAGCAGTACTTC.

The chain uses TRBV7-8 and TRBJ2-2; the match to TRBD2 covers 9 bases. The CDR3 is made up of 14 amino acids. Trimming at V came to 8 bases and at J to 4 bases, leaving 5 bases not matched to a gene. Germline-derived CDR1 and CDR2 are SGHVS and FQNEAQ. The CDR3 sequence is CASGGRASTGELFF. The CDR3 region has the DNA TGTGCCAGCGGCGGGAGGGCCTCCACCGGGGAGCTGTTTTTT.

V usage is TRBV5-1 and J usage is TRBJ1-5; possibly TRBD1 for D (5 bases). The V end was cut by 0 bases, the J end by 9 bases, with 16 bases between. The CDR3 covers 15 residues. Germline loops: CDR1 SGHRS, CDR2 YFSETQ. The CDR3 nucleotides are TGCGCCAGCAGCTTGGGCGGGGACGGCCATGGGCCCCAGCATTTT. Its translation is CASSLGGDGHGPQHF.

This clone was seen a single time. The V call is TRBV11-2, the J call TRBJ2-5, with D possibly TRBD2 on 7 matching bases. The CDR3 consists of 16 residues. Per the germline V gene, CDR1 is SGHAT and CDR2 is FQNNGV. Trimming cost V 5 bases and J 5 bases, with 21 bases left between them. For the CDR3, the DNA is TGTGCCAGCAGCCTCCGCCAAGGGGGGGCGGGCGAGACCCAGTACTTC. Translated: CASSLRQGGAGETQYF.

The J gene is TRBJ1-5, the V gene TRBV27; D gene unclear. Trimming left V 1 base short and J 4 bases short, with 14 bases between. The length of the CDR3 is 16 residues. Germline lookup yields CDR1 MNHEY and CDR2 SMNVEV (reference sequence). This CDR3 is CASSLLGPRGNQPQHF. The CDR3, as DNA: TGTGCCAGCAGTTTATTGGGCCCCCGTGGGAATCAGCCCCAGCATTTT.

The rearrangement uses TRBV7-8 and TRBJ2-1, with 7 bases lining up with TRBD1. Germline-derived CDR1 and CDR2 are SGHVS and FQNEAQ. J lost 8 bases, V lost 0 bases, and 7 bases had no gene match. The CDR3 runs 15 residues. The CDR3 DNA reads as TGTGCCAGCAGCTTAGCAACAGGGGTTAACGATGAGCAGTTCTTC. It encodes CASSLATGVNDEQFF.

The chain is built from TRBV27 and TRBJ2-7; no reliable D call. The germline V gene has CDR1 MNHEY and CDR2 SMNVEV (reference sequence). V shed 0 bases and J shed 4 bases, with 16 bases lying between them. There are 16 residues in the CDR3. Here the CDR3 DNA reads TGTGCCAGCAGTTTATCCGACTTTTCCTGGAAATACGAGCAGTACTTC. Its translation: CASSLSDFSWKYEQYF.

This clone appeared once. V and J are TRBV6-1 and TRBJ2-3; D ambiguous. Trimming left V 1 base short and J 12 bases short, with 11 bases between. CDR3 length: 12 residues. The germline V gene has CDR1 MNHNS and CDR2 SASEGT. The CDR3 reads CASSEGWAQQYF. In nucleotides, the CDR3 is TGTGCCAGCAGTGAAGGTTGGGCACAACAGTATTTT.

The CDR3 DNA sequence: TGCAGCGCCGGGGGACAGGGTAATGAAAAACTGTTTTTT. It yields the protein CSAGGQGNEKLFF. The V call is TRBV29-1, the J call TRBJ1-4; 9 nucleotides align to TRBD1. V trimming: 7 bases; J trimming: 4 bases; junction bases outside the gene matches: 4. This CDR3 has 13 amino acids. Germline assignment: CDR1 SQVTM and CDR2 ANQGSEA.

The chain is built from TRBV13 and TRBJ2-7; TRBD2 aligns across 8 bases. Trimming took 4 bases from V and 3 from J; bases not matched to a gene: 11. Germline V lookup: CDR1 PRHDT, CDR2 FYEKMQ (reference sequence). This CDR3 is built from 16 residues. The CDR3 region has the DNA TGTGCCAGCAGCTCGAGGCGGGGGGCGCCTGGCTACGAGCAGTACTTC. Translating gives CASSSRRGAPGYEQYF.

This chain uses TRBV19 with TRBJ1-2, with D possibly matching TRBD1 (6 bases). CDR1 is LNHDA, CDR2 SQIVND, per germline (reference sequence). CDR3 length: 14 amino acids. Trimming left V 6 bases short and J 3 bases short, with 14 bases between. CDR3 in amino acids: CASSLQPGDYGYTF. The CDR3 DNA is TGTGCCAGTAGCCTACAGCCAGGGGACTATGGCTACACCTTC.

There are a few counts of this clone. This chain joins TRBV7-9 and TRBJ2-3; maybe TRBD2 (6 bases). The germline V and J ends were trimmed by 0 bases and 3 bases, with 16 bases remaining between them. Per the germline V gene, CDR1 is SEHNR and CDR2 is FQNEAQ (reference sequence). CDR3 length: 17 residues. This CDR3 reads CASSLAGGPSGTDTQYF. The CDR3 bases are TGTGCCAGCAGCTTAGCCGGGGGACCCTCAGGGACAGATACGCAGTATTTT.

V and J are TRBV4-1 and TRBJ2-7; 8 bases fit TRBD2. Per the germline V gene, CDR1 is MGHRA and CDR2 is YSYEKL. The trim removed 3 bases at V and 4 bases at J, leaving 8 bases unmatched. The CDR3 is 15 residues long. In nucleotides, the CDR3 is TGCGCCAGCAGCCAGGGGGTAGCGGGACCATACGAGCAGTACTTC. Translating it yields CASSQGVAGPYEQYF.

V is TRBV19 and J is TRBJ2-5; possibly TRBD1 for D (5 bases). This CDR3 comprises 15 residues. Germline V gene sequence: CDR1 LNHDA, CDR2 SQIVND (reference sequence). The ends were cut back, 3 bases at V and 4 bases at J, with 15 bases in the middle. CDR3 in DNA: TGTGCCAGTAGTATTGCGGTGGGGCGAGGAGAGACCCAGTACTTC. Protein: CASSIAVGRGETQYF.